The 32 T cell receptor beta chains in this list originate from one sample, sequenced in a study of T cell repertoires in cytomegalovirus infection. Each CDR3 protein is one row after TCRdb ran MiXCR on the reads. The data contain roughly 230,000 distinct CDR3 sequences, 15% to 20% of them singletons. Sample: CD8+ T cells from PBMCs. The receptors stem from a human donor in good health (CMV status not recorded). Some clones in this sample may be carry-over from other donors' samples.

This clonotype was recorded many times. CDR3 protein: CASSLDRLNTEAFF. CDR3 nucleotides: TGTGCCAGCAGTCTTGACAGATTGAACACTGAAGCTTTCTTT. The chain recombines TRBV7-2 with TRBJ1-1; D is perhaps TRBD1 (5 bases). Germline values: CDR1 SGHTA, CDR2 FQGNSA. This CDR3 is built from 14 residues. Trimming left V 6 bases short and J 0 bases short, with 11 bases between.

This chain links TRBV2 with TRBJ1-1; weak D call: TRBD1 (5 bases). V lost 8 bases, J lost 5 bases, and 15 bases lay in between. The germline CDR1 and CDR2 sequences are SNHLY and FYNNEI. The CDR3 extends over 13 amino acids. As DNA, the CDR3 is TGTGCCAGCCGTTTTGGGGCGGGGACTGAAGCTTTCTTT. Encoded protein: CASRFGAGTEAFF. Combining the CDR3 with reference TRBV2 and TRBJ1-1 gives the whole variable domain EPEVTQTPSHQVTQMGQEVILRCVPISNHLYFYWYRQILGQKVEFLVSFYNNEISEKSEIFDDQFSVERPDGSNFTLKIRSTKLEDSAMYFCASRFGAGTEAFFGQGTRLTVV.

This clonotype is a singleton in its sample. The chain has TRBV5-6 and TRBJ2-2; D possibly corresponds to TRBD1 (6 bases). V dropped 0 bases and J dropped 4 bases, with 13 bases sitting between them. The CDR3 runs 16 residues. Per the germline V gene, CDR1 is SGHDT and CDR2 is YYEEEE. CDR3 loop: CASSLELQGPTGELFF. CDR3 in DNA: TGTGCCAGCAGCTTGGAACTTCAGGGGCCCACCGGGGAGCTGTTTTTT.

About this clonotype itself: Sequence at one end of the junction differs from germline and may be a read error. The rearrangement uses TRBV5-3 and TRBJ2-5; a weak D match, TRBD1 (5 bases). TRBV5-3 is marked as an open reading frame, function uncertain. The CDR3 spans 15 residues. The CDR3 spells CASSLDAGPRETQYF. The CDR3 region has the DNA TGTGCCAGCAGCTTAGACGCAGGGCCACGAGAGACCCAGTACTTC.

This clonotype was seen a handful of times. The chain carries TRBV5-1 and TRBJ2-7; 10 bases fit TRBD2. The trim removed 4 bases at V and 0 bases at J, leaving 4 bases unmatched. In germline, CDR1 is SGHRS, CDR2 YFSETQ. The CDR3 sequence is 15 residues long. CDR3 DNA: TGCGCCAGCAGCGGCAGCGGGGGGGCCTCCTACGAGCAGTACTTC. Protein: CASSGSGGASYEQYF.

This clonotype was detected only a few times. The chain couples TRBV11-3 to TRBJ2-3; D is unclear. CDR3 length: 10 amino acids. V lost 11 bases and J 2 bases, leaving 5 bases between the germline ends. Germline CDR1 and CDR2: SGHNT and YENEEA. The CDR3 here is CAGPTDTQYF. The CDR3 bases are TGTGCCGGGCCCACAGATACGCAGTATTTT.

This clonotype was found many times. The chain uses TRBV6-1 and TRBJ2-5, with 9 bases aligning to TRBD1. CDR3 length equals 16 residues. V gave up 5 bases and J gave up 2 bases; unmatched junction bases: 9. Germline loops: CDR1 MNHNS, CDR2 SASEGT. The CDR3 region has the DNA TGTGCCAGCAGTCATAAGACAGGGGGATGGCAAGAGACCCAGTACTTC. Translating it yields CASSHKTGGWQETQYF.

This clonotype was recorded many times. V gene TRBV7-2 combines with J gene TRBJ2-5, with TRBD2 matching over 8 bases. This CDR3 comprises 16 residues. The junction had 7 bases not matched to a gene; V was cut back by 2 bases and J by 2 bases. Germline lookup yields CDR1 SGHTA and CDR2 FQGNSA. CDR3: CASSLILRGGQETQYF. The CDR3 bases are TGTGCCAGCAGCTTAATCCTTCGGGGGGGGCAAGAGACCCAGTACTTC.

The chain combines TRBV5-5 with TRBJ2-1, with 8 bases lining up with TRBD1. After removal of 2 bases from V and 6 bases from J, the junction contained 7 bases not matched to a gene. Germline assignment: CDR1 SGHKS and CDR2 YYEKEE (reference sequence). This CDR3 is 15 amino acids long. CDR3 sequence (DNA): TGTGCCAGCAGCTTCGGACAGGGAATTCTCAATGAGCAGTTCTTC. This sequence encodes CASSFGQGILNEQFF.

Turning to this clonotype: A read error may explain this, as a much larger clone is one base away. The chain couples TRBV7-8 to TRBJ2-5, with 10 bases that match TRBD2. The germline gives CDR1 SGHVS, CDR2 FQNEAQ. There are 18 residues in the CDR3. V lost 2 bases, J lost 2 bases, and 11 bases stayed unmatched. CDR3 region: CASSLYPGLARGQETQYF. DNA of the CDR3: TGTGCCAGCAGCTTATATCCGGGACTAGCGAGGGGACAAGAGACCCAGTACTTC.

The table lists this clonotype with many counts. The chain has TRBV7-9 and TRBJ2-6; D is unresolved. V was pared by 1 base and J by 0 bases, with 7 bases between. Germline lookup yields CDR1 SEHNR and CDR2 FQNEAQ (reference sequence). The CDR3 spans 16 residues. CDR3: CASSLVRDSGANVLTF. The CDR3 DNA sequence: TGTGCCAGCAGCTTAGTCCGCGACTCTGGGGCCAACGTCCTGACTTTC.

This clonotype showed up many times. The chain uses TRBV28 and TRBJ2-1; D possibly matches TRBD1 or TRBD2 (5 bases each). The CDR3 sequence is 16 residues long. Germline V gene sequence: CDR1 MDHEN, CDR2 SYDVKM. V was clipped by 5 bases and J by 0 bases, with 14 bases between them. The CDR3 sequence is CASSPRPGSSYNEQFF. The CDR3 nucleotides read TGTGCCAGCAGTCCCCGACCAGGGAGCTCCTACAATGAGCAGTTCTTC.

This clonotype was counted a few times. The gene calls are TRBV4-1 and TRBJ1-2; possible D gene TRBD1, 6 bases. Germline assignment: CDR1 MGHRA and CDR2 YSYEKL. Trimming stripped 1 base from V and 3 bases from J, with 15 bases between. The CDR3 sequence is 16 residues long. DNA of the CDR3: TGCGCCAGCAGCCAAGTATATCAGGGGAACGACTATGGCTACACCTTC. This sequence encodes CASSQVYQGNDYGYTF.

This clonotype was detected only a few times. CDR3 in amino acids: CASSWWTGEKLFF. CDR3 nucleotide sequence: TGTGCCAGTAGTTGGTGGACCGGCGAAAAACTGTTTTTT. The chain links TRBV19 to TRBJ1-4; D is uncertain. This CDR3 is 13 amino acids long. V lost 5 bases, J lost 8 bases, and 12 bases lay in between. Germline V gives CDR1 LNHDA, CDR2 SQIVND (reference sequence).

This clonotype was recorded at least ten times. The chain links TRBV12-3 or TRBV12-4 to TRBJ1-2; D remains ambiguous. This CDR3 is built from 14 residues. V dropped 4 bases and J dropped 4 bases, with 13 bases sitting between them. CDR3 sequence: CASSSGGIAYGYTF. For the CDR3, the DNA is TGTGCCAGCAGTTCGGGAGGGATCGCCTATGGCTACACCTTC.

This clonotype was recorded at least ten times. In DNA, the CDR3 is TGTGCCAGCAGTTTGCAGATCTCCTACGAGCAGTACTTC. Protein: CASSLQISYEQYF. The V and J genes are TRBV27 and TRBJ2-7; D not certain. CDR3 length: 13 amino acids. V lost 3 bases, J lost 0 bases, and 6 bases lay in between. Germline loops: CDR1 MNHEY, CDR2 SMNVEV (reference sequence).

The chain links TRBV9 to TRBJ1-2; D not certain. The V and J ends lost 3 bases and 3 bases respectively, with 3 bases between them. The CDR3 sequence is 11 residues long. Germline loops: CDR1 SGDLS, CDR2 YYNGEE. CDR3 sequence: CASSAHYGYTF. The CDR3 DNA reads TGTGCCAGCAGCGCACACTATGGCTACACCTTC.

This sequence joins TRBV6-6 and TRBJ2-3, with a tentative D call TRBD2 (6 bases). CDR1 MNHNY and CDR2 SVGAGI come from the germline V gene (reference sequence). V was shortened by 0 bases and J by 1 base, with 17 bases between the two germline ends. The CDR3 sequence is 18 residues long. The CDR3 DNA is TGTGCCAGCAGTTACTCTGGTTGGGCTAGCGAACGCACAGATACGCAGTATTTT. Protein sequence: CASSYSGWASERTDTQYF.

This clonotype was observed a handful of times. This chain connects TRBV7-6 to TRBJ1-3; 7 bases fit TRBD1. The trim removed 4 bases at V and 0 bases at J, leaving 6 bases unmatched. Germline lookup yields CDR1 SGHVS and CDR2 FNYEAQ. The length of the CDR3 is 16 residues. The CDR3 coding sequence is TGTGCCAGCAGCTCCGGGACAGACCTCTCTGGAAACACCATATATTTT. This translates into CASSSGTDLSGNTIYF.

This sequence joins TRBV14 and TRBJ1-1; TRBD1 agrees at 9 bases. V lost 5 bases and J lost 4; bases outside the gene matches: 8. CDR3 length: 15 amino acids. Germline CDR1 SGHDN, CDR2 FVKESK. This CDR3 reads CASSFTGGAFTEAFF. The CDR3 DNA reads TGTGCCAGCAGCTTTACAGGGGGCGCGTTCACTGAAGCTTTCTTT.

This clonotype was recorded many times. Written as DNA, the CDR3 is TGTGCCAGCAGCTTCGGGAACGAGGAAATCGTATACGAGCAGTACTTC. The encoded protein is CASSFGNEEIVYEQYF. The chain is built from TRBV11-2 and TRBJ2-7; D is perhaps TRBD2 (5 bases). This CDR3 comprises 16 residues. Trimming cost V 3 bases and J 4 bases, with 19 bases left between them. Germline V gene sequence: CDR1 SGHAT, CDR2 FQNNGV.

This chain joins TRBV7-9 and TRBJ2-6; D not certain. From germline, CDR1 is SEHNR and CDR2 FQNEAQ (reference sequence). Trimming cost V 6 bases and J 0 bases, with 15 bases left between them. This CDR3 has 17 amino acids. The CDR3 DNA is TGTGCCAGCAGTAATGTCCCAGTGATCTCTGGGGCCAACGTCCTGACTTTC. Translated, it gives CASSNVPVISGANVLTF.

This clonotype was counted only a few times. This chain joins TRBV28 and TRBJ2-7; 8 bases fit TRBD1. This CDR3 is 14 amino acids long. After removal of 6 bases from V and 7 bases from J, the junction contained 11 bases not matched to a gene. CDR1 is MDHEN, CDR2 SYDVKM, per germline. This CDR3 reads CASSSDRGGREQYF. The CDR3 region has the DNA TGTGCCAGCAGCAGCGACAGGGGCGGCCGAGAGCAGTACTTC.

The CDR3, as DNA: TGTGCCATCAGCTCAAGACAGGCCCAGGGCGAAAAACTGTTTTTT. This codes for CAISSRQAQGEKLFF. The rearrangement joins TRBV10-3 to TRBJ1-4, with D possibly being TRBD1 (6 bases). Per the germline V gene, CDR1 is ENHRY and CDR2 is SYGVKD. The CDR3 sequence is 15 residues long. V was trimmed by 6 bases and J by 8 bases, leaving 19 bases between them.

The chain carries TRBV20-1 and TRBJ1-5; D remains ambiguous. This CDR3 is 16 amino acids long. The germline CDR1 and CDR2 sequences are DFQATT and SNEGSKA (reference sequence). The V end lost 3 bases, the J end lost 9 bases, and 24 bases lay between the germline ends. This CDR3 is CSASIIQSTGLMPQHF. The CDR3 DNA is TGCAGTGCTAGCATCATACAGTCGACTGGATTGATGCCCCAGCATTTT.

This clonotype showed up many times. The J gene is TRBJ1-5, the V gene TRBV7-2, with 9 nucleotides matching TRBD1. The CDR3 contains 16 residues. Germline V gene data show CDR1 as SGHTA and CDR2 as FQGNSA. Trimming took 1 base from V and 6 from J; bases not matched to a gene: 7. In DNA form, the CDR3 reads TGTGCCAGCAGCTTAGGCCGGGGACAGGGCAGTCAGCCCCAGCATTTT. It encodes CASSLGRGQGSQPQHF.

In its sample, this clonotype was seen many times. The CDR3 DNA reads TGTGCCAGCAGCTTGGGTGTAGCGGGGGGCCTGGGCGAGCAGTACTTC. Its protein is CASSLGVAGGLGEQYF. The V gene is TRBV7-2, the J gene TRBJ2-7, with TRBD2 matching over 10 bases. J lost 6 bases, V lost 3 bases, and 11 bases had no gene match. The CDR3 contains 16 residues. Per germline, CDR1 SGHTA and CDR2 FQGNSA. Full variable domain (outside the CDR3, taken from reference TRBV7-2 and TRBJ2-7): GAGVSQSPSNKVTEKGKDVELRCDPISGHTALYWYRQSLGQGLEFLIYFQGNSAPDKSGLPSDRFSAERTGGSVSTLTIQRTQQEDSAVYLCASSLGVAGGLGEQYFGPGTRLTVT.

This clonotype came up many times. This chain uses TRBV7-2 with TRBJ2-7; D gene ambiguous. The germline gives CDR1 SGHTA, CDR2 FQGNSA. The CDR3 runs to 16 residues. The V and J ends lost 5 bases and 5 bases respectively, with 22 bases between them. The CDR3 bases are TGTGCCAGCAGCCCCTTAAGACTCCCTTACGAGAACGAGCAGTACTTC. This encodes CASSPLRLPYENEQYF.

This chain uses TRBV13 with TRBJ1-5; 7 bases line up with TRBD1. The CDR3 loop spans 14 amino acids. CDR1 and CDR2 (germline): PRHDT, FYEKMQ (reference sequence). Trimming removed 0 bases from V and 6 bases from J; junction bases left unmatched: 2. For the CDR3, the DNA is TGTGCCAGCAGCTTAGGGACAGGGTTTCAGCCCCAGCATTTT. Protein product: CASSLGTGFQPQHF.

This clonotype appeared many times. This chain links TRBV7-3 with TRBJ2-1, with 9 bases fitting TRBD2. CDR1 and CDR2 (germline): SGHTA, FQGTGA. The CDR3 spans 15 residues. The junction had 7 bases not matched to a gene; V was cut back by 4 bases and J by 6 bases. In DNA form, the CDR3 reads TGTGCCAGCAGCTCCTCGGCGGGGGGGCTCAATGAGCAGTTCTTC. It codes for CASSSSAGGLNEQFF.

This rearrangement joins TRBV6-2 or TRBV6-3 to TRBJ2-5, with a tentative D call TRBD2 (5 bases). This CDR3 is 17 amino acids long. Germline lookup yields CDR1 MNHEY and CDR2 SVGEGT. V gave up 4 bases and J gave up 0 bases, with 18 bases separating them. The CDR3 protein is CASSSLPAADYQETQYF. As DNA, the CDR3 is TGTGCCAGCAGTTCCCTCCCCGCAGCGGACTACCAAGAGACCCAGTACTTC.

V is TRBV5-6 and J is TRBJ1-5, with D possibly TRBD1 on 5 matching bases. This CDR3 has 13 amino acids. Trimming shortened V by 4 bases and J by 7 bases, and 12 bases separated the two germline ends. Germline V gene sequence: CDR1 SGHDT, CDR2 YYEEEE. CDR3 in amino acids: CASSAGGRQPQHF. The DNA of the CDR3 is TGTGCCAGCAGCGCGGGGGGTAGGCAGCCCCAGCATTTT.